The 2 T cell receptor beta chains below all came from one sample that was sequenced in a study of cytomegalovirus exposure and HLA in healthy donors. PCR used 60 Vbeta primers and 13 Jbeta primers. Sequencing used immunoSEQ multiplex PCR; TCRdb keeps in-frame clones, though not all of them. The top ten clones hold 3.4% of a sample with 150,000 to 200,000 clones, 81% of them seen once. The sequencing input was PBMCs. The receptors were sampled from a middle-aged man in good health and CMV-seropositive.

This clone showed up just a few times. The rearrangement joins TRBV6-1 to TRBJ2-7, with TRBD1 matching over 7 bases. The V gene end was trimmed by 11 bases and the J gene end by 6 bases; junction bases not matched to a gene: 10. The CDR3 is made up of 12 amino acids. The V gene's germline CDR1 is MNHNS and CDR2 SASEGT. CDR3 sequence: CACTDRAVEQYF. The CDR3 DNA follows: TGTGCCTGCACCGACAGGGCCGTCGAGCAGTACTTC.

The V call is TRBV19, the J call TRBJ2-5; 10 bases align to TRBD2. V gave up 5 bases and J gave up 2 bases; unmatched junction bases: 2. This CDR3 contains 14 residues. The germline V gene has CDR1 LNHDA and CDR2 SQIVND (reference sequence). CDR3 DNA sequence: TGTGCCAGTAGTGGACTAGCGGAACAAGAGACCCAGTACTTC. Translation gives CASSGLAEQETQYF.